The sequence of this T cell receptor beta chain was determined in a study of blood T cell repertoires in COVID-19. CDR3 length equals 15 residues. CDR1 GTSNPN and CDR2 SVGIG come from the germline V gene (reference sequence). With 1 base removed from V and 3 bases from J, the gap between germline ends came to 15 bases. Assay: immunoSEQ multiplex PCR; the TCRdb copy retains only in-frame clones and omits some. The sample holds 400,000 to 450,000 clones, around 88% seen once. The source is a woman aged 45 to 65 with COVID-19, enrolled during active disease. The sample consisted of peripheral blood. This sequence joins TRBV30 and TRBJ2-5; tentatively, D is TRBD2 (7 bases). The chain's CDR3 is CAWSGVGGREETQYF. CDR3 nucleotide sequence: TGTGCCTGGAGTGGGGTAGGGGGGAGGGAAGAGACCCAGTACTTC.